One sample yielded the 6 T cell receptor gamma chains listed below, sequenced in a study of gamma delta lymphoproliferative disorders and STAT genes. TCRdb re-identified clones in the multiplex PCR reads via CATT. The sample shows more than 950 gamma-chain clones, 28% of them seen only once. Genomic DNA from isolated PBMCs served as the sequencing template. Sequencing was done on a sample of blood. The source of these receptors is a human donor in good health.

A remark on this clone: The junction and the germline gene differ at one end; a read error may be behind it. V and J are TRGV10 and TRGJ1 or TRGJ2. Since TCRdb gives no J gene, matching the DNA to germline was used here to assign it. TRGV10 is sorted into the ORF group, with uncertain function. This CDR3 region has 10 residues. As DNA, the CDR3 is TGCGCGGCCCCTCCTTATAAGAAACTCTTT. It specifies CAAPPYKKLF.

In its sample, this clone ranks as large. The J gene is TRGJ1 or TRGJ2, the V gene TRGV2. Assignment of the J gene here rests on matching the DNA to germline, because TCRdb gives none. V lost 2 bases to trimming and J lost 5 bases; unmatched junction nucleotides: 3. The CDR3 is 12 amino acids. Germline lookup yields CDR1 EGSNGY and CDR2 YDSYNSKV. The CDR3 loop is CATWDADYKKLF. The DNA of the CDR3 is TGTGCCACCTGGGACGCGGATTATAAGAAACTCTTT.

This clone is categorized as medium-sized. Other DNA sequences in the sample encode the same CDR3. The gene calls are TRGV4 and TRGJ1 or TRGJ2. TCRdb is silent on the J gene; assignment here came from matching the DNA to germline. The CDR3 has 11 residues. Germline CDR1 reads EGSTGY; CDR2 reads YDSYTSSV. The V segment lost 0 bases and the J segment 12 bases; nucleotides outside the gene matches: 5. CDR3 DNA sequence: TGTGCCACCTGGGATGGGCCCGGGAAACTCTTT. It yields the protein CATWDGPGKLF.

The V and J genes are TRGV2 and TRGJP1. The J gene is absent in TCRdb and was assigned here via DNA matching to germline. The germline V gene encodes CDR1 EGSNGY and CDR2 YDSYNSKV. The CDR3 consists of 16 residues. V was clipped by 1 base and J by 0 bases; unmatched bases: 5. In DNA form, the CDR3 reads TGTGCCACCTGGGACGGTTTATATACCACTGGTTGGTTCAAGATATTT. It encodes CATWDGLYTTGWFKIF.

By share, this clone counts as large (0.1 to 1%). The chain has TRGV4 and TRGJP2. The J gene was missing in TCRdb and was found by matching the end of the DNA to germline. The germline CDR1 and CDR2 sequences are EGSTGY and YDSYTSSV. CDR3 length equals 15 residues. V trimming: 1 base; J trimming: 2 bases; junction bases outside the gene matches: 4. CDR3 bases: TGTGCCACCTGGGATGGCGGGAGTAGTGATTGGATCAAGACGTTT. This sequence encodes CATWDGGSSDWIKTF.

V is TRGV4 and J is TRGJ1 or TRGJ2. No J gene is reported in TCRdb; it was inferred here by comparing the DNA with germline. CDR1 and CDR2 from the germline V gene are EGSTGY and YDSYTSSV. This CDR3 spans 10 amino acids. V was clipped by 4 bases and J by 8 bases; unmatched bases: 2. CDR3 residues: CATWDHKKLF. CDR3 nucleotide sequence: TGTGCCACCTGGGACCATAAGAAACTCTTT.